This TCR beta chain comes out of a study of blood T cell repertoires in COVID-19. Sequenced by immunoSEQ multiplex PCR; TCRdb stores in-frame clones only, minus some. The table lists roughly 260,000 clones, roughly four fifths of them singletons. This TCR derives from a woman aged 40 to 50 who had been exposed to COVID-19. Sequenced: PBMCs or T cells enriched from blood (not recorded which).

The CDR3 region has the DNA TGCGCCAGCAGCCCAACTAGCGGGGGGGCCGAAGATACGCAGTATTTT. Protein: CASSPTSGGAEDTQYF. The gene calls are TRBV5-1 and TRBJ2-3; 13 bases are shared with TRBD2. The trim removed 4 bases at V and 5 bases at J, leaving 7 bases unmatched. The CDR3 is 16 residues long. Per germline, CDR1 SGHRS and CDR2 YFSETQ.